Below are 15 T cell receptor beta chains sequenced from a single sample in a study of blood T cell repertoires in COVID-19 (TCRdb year 2020). The library was built by means of the immunoSEQ multiplex PCR assay. Sourced from immuneACCESS, this table was stored by TCRdb with only in-frame sequences that have V and J called. A share of the clones is absent; for the studies checked, an unresolved V gene accounts for under half, and the remainder has no known explanation. The sample table lists 300,000 or so clones, about 87% of them with a count of one. Of the sample, 7.8% is held by the ten largest clones. The specimen sequenced was peripheral blood. All receptors come from a woman between 45 and 65 years old who had recovered from COVID-19.

This chain connects TRBV29-1 to TRBJ2-1, with TRBD2 matching over 8 bases. This CDR3 is 15 amino acids long. The trim removed 4 bases at V and 6 bases at J, leaving 11 bases unmatched. Germline V gene lookup returns CDR1 SQVTM and CDR2 ANQGSEA. In DNA form, the CDR3 reads TGCAGCGTTGTCCGATCTAGGACTAGCCGCAATGAGCAGTTCTTC. It encodes CSVVRSRTSRNEQFF.

This chain connects TRBV30 to TRBJ2-1; 13 bases match TRBD2. Germline trimming cut 2 bases from V and 5 bases from J; bases unmatched to any gene: 3. Germline CDR1 GTSNPN, CDR2 SVGIG (reference sequence). The CDR3 runs 15 residues. The CDR3 DNA reads as TGTGCCTGGAGTCGACTAGCGGGGGGCAACAATGAGCAGTTCTTC. Residues: CAWSRLAGGNNEQFF. Complete variable domain (other parts from reference TRBV30 and TRBJ2-1): SQTIHQWPATLVQPVGSPLSLECTVEGTSNPNLYWYRQAAGRGLQLLFYSVGIGQISSEVPQNLSASRPQDRQFILSSKKLLLSDSGFYLCAWSRLAGGNNEQFFGPGTRLTVL.

The chain links TRBV6-5 to TRBJ2-5, with a possible D match to TRBD1 (6 bases). The length of the CDR3 is 13 residues. V lost 5 bases and J 4 bases, leaving 11 bases between the germline ends. The germline V gene encodes CDR1 MNHEY and CDR2 SVGAGI. The CDR3 protein is CASSNTGLETQYF. In nucleotides, the CDR3 is TGTGCCAGCAGTAATACAGGGTTAGAGACCCAGTACTTC.

V usage is TRBV19 and J usage is TRBJ2-7; 9 bases fit TRBD1. With 2 bases clipped from V and 10 bases from J, the junction kept 6 bases outside the gene matches. Germline lookup yields CDR1 LNHDA and CDR2 SQIVND (reference sequence). The CDR3 is 13 amino acids. The CDR3 bases are TGTGCCAGTAGTATAACGACAGGGGGGCATCAGTACTTC. Its protein product is CASSITTGGHQYF.

The CDR3 DNA reads TGTGCCAGCAGTTACTCGCTCGGGGGGGCCCCCTCCTACAATGAGCAGTTCTTC. This gives the protein CASSYSLGGAPSYNEQFF. V and J are TRBV6-2 or TRBV6-3 and TRBJ2-1; 8 positions agree with TRBD2. The CDR3 spans 18 residues. The V and J ends lost 0 bases and 0 bases, in that order; junction bases with no gene match: 7. Looked up from germline, CDR1 is MNHEY and CDR2 is SVGEGT.

This chain joins TRBV5-4 and TRBJ2-7, with TRBD2 as a possible D gene (5 bases). The CDR3 length is 15 residues. V was clipped by 2 bases and J by 3 bases, with 15 bases between them. Per germline, CDR1 SGHNT and CDR2 YYREEE (reference sequence). CDR3 sequence (DNA): TGTGCCAGCAGCTTCGGGCTAGCCGACGACTACGAGCAGTACTTC. Its translation is CASSFGLADDYEQYF.

The V call is TRBV4-1, the J call TRBJ2-1; TRBD2 agrees at 13 bases. Germline CDR1 and CDR2: MGHRA and YSYEKL. Trimming at V came to 2 bases and at J to 7 bases, leaving 5 bases not matched to a gene. The CDR3 runs 16 residues. The CDR3 sequence is CASSQPTSGRRNEQFF. The CDR3 DNA is TGCGCCAGCAGCCAACCGACTAGCGGGAGGAGAAATGAGCAGTTCTTC.

The V gene is TRBV3-1 (or the pseudogene TRBV3-2), the J gene TRBJ2-7; D is perhaps TRBD1 (5 bases). V lost 6 bases to trimming and J lost 1 base, with 16 bases between them. The germline gives CDR1 LGHDT, CDR2 YNNKEL (reference sequence). This CDR3 spans 15 amino acids. CDR3 sequence: CASRSSGIGSYEQYF. The CDR3 DNA is TGTGCCAGCAGATCGTCAGGGATAGGGTCCTACGAGCAGTACTTC.

V is TRBV2 and J is TRBJ2-7, with TRBD1 matching over 11 bases. V trimming: 8 bases; J trimming: 2 bases; junction bases outside the gene matches: 5. CDR3 length equals 14 residues. Germline CDR1 is SNHLY and CDR2 is FYNNEI. CDR3 sequence: CASQGTGGTYEQYF. In DNA, the CDR3 is TGTGCCAGCCAAGGGACAGGGGGTACCTACGAGCAGTACTTC.

The chain carries TRBV28 and TRBJ1-1; 7 bases line up with TRBD1. The J segment lost 4 bases and the V segment lost 5 bases, leaving 13 bases of the junction unmatched. The CDR3 sequence is 16 residues long. CDR1 MDHEN and CDR2 SYDVKM come from the germline V gene. The CDR3 sequence: CASSDRVWKGGTEAFF. The CDR3 bases are TGTGCCAGCAGTGACAGGGTATGGAAGGGGGGCACTGAAGCTTTCTTT.

The chain links TRBV28 to TRBJ1-5; 8 nucleotides agree with TRBD1. CDR1 and CDR2 (germline): MDHEN, SYDVKM. The length of the CDR3 is 13 residues. V dropped 7 bases and J dropped 6; count of bases not matched to a gene: 5. CDR3 DNA sequence: TGTGCCAGCAATCGAGACAGGGGTCAGCCCCAGCATTTT. Translation: CASNRDRGQPQHF.

This clone was observed a few times. This chain links TRBV7-2 with TRBJ2-3; D gene ambiguous. Looked up from germline, CDR1 is SGHTA and CDR2 is FQGNSA. The length of the CDR3 is 15 residues. Trimming shortened V by 3 bases and J by 5 bases, and 15 bases separated the two germline ends. The CDR3 nucleotides are TGTGCCAGCAGCTTTTCTCCGACTGAAGGAGATACGCAGTATTTT. Residues: CASSFSPTEGDTQYF.

Regarding this clone: This sample includes further DNA sequences coding for the same CDR3. This chain joins TRBV20-1 and TRBJ2-7, with 8 positions matching TRBD2. This CDR3 contains 12 residues. Per germline, CDR1 DFQATT and CDR2 SNEGSKA (reference sequence). The ends lost 3 bases at V and 2 bases at J; junction bases unmatched: 0. The DNA of the CDR3 is TGCAGTGCTAGTAGCGGGACCTACGAGCAGTACTTC. Translating gives CSASSGTYEQYF.

In the case of this clone: Distinct nucleotide sequences in the sample also encode this CDR3. This chain links TRBV9 with TRBJ2-1; TRBD2 is a possible D gene (5 bases). The V gene lost 0 bases and the J gene lost 1 base, with 8 bases spanning the gap. The CDR3 totals 15 residues. Germline V CDR1 and CDR2: SGDLS, YYNGEE. CDR3 in DNA: TGTGCCAGCAGCGTAGGAGGAGGTTCCTACAATGAGCAGTTCTTC. Protein product: CASSVGGGSYNEQFF.

This chain links TRBV19 with TRBJ1-5; D remains unclear. Between the trimmed V and J ends, which lost 2 bases and 5 bases, there was a span of 10 bases. Per the germline V gene, CDR1 is LNHDA and CDR2 is SQIVND (reference sequence). The CDR3 contains 14 residues. CDR3 bases: TGTGCCAGTAGTATATCCGGGTCATATCAGCCCCAGCATTTT. Amino acids: CASSISGSYQPQHF. The entire variable domain, with the rest obtained from reference TRBV19 and TRBJ1-5, is as follows: DGGITQSPKYLFRKEGQNVTLSCEQNLNHDAMYWYRQDPGQGLRLIYYSQIVNDFQKGDIAEGYSVSREKKESFPLTVTSAQKNPTAFYLCASSISGSYQPQHFGDGTRLSIL.